The text below deals with one T cell receptor beta chain. With 8 bases removed from V and 3 bases from J, the gap between germline ends came to 16 bases. The CDR3 sequence is 14 residues long. In germline, CDR1 is MNHEY, CDR2 SVGAGI. Only in-frame clones appear in the TCRdb table, and some are missing; sequencing was by immunoSEQ multiplex PCR. The sample lists nearly 2 million clones, about 95% seen once, with 0.9% to 1.5% in the top ten. Cells designated naive CD8 were CD45RO-negative and were positively selected for CCR7, with terminally differentiated effector memory CD45RA+ cells excluded. The data belong to a study of shared clonotypes between healthy human individuals.

The V gene is TRBV6-5, the J gene TRBJ1-2; D is perhaps TRBD1 (6 bases). This TCR was recovered from a man younger than 35 in good health. Sequenced material: naive CD8+ T cells sorted from blood. The CDR3 here is CASSIGRGDYGYTF. The DNA for the CDR3 is TGTGCCAGCTCAATTGGCAGGGGAGACTATGGCTACACCTTC.